The 20 T cell receptor beta chains given below trace back to one sample, sequenced in a study of blood T cell repertoires in COVID-19. Data came from immunoSEQ multiplex PCR; TCRdb stores just in-frame clones and leaves some out. The sample lists some 340,000 clones, roughly 90% occurring once. Specimen: PBMCs or T cells enriched from blood (not recorded which). These receptors all stem from a woman under 40 who had been exposed to COVID-19.

The V gene is TRBV25-1, the J gene TRBJ2-2; 9 nucleotides match TRBD1. This CDR3 has 15 amino acids. V lost 5 bases, J lost 4 bases, and 5 bases stayed unmatched. CDR1 MGHDK and CDR2 SYGVNS come from the germline V gene. The DNA of the CDR3 is TGTGCCAGCAGTCCCGGGACAGGGTTCACCGGGGAGCTGTTTTTT. Translating gives CASSPGTGFTGELFF. The full variable domain, in which reference TRBV25-1 and TRBJ2-2 provide the parts outside the CDR3, is EADIYQTPRYLVIGTGKKITLECSQTMGHDKMYWYQQDPGMELHLIHYSYGVNSTEKGDLSSESTVSRIRTEHFPLTLESARPSHTSQYLCASSPGTGFTGELFFGEGSRLTVL.

The CDR3 region has the DNA TGTGCCAGCAGCCAAGCCCAGGGCCGGAGCTCCTACGAGCAGTACTTC. Translated, it gives CASSQAQGRSSYEQYF. This sequence joins TRBV4-2 and TRBJ2-7, with D perhaps TRBD1 (5 bases). This CDR3 has 16 residues. Germline V CDR1 and CDR2: LGHNA, YNFKEQ. V lost 1 base and J lost 0, with 13 bases in between.

The chain links TRBV3-1 (or the pseudogene TRBV3-2) to TRBJ2-3, with 7 nucleotides matching TRBD2. The CDR3 consists of 17 residues. CDR1 and CDR2 (germline): LGHDT, YNNKEL (reference sequence). V trimming: 0 bases; J trimming: 0 bases; junction bases outside the gene matches: 6. The CDR3 bases are TGTGCCAGCAGCCAAGAGCTAGCGGACTATAGCACAGATACGCAGTATTTT. This codes for CASSQELADYSTDTQYF.

V gene TRBV7-9 combines with J gene TRBJ1-3, with no clear D. This CDR3 is 14 amino acids long. V lost 5 bases, J lost 4 bases, and 12 bases lay in between. Germline V gene lookup returns CDR1 SEHNR and CDR2 FQNEAQ (reference sequence). The CDR3 loop reads CASSERFRGNTIYF. The DNA of the CDR3 is TGTGCCAGCAGCGAACGATTTAGAGGAAACACCATATATTTT.

This chain joins TRBV2 and TRBJ1-3; tentatively, D is TRBD1 (5 bases). The CDR3 extends over 13 amino acids. The germline CDR1 and CDR2 sequences are SNHLY and FYNNEI. V was pared by 6 bases and J by 2 bases, with 8 bases between. The CDR3 nucleotides read TGTGCCAGCAGGACAGATGCTGGAAACACCATATATTTT. Protein sequence: CASRTDAGNTIYF.

This clone turned up a few times. V is TRBV6-6 and J is TRBJ2-7; weak D call: TRBD2 (6 bases). Germline CDR1 is MNHNY and CDR2 is SVGAGI (reference sequence). This CDR3 has 15 amino acids. V gave up 3 bases and J gave up 4 bases, with 16 bases separating them. The CDR3 nucleotides are TGTGCCAGCAGTTATGGGACGGGGAGGAGGTACGAGCAGTACTTC. This codes for CASSYGTGRRYEQYF.

The gene calls are TRBV6-1 and TRBJ2-7; tentative D call: TRBD2 (6 bases). With 11 bases removed from V and 4 bases from J, the gap between germline ends came to 12 bases. CDR1 and CDR2 (germline): MNHNS, SASEGT. The CDR3 totals 11 residues. The CDR3 DNA reads as TGTGCCTCCGCTGGGGGGTACGAGCAGTACTTC. Its protein is CASAGGYEQYF.

This clone occurred once. The CDR3 DNA follows: TGTGCCACCAGTGACTTCTCCTACAATGAGCAGTTCTTC. The encoded protein is CATSDFSYNEQFF. The chain combines TRBV24-1 with TRBJ2-1; no firm D call. Germline lookup yields CDR1 KGHDR and CDR2 SFDVKD. Trimming left V 4 bases short and J 0 bases short, with 3 bases between. CDR3 length: 13 amino acids.

The V call is TRBV6-5, the J call TRBJ1-6; D is perhaps TRBD1 (6 bases). Trimming removed 6 bases at V and 5 bases at J, with 8 bases between. This CDR3 is built from 13 residues. Germline V gene data show CDR1 as MNHEY and CDR2 as SVGAGI. The CDR3 DNA follows: TGTGCCAGCAGGGACAGAAATAATTCACCCCTCCACTTT. The encoded protein is CASRDRNNSPLHF.

V is TRBV9 and J is TRBJ2-3, with 8 bases fitting TRBD1. Trimming removed 5 bases from V and 2 bases from J; junction bases left unmatched: 10. CDR3 length: 16 residues. Germline CDR1 is SGDLS and CDR2 is YYNGEE. In nucleotides, the CDR3 is TGTGCCAGCAGTAGAATTCAGGGGGCCCCCACAGATACGCAGTATTTT. It translates to CASSRIQGAPTDTQYF.

The chain is built from TRBV20-1 and TRBJ2-7; TRBD2 agrees at 10 bases. This CDR3 region has 15 residues. Looked up from germline, CDR1 is DFQATT and CDR2 is SNEGSKA (reference sequence). V was clipped by 3 bases and J by 6 bases; unmatched bases: 11. CDR3 amino acids: CSASAAGGPSSEQYF. The DNA for the CDR3 is TGCAGTGCTAGTGCAGCGGGGGGGCCTTCCAGCGAGCAGTACTTC.

This chain links TRBV7-2 with TRBJ2-7, with D possibly matching TRBD2 (5 bases). V was cut by 0 bases and J by 2 bases, with 17 bases left in between. CDR1 is SGHTA and CDR2 is FQGNSA in the germline V gene. The CDR3 extends over 17 amino acids. This CDR3 reads CASSLADGAAAAYEQYF. Here the CDR3 DNA reads TGTGCCAGCAGCTTAGCGGATGGAGCGGCAGCGGCCTACGAGCAGTACTTC. The entire variable domain, with the rest obtained from reference TRBV7-2 and TRBJ2-7, is as follows: GAGVSQSPSNKVTEKGKDVELRCDPISGHTALYWYRQSLGQGLEFLIYFQGNSAPDKSGLPSDRFSAERTGGSVSTLTIQRTQQEDSAVYLCASSLADGAAAAYEQYFGPGTRLTVT.

V is TRBV19 and J is TRBJ1-1, with D possibly matching TRBD1 (5 bases). Germline assignment: CDR1 LNHDA and CDR2 SQIVND (reference sequence). This CDR3 spans 13 amino acids. V was shortened by 5 bases and J by 4 bases, with 11 bases between the two germline ends. The CDR3 DNA sequence: TGTGCCAGTAGTGCGGGACGGGGCACTGAAGCTTTCTTT. It specifies CASSAGRGTEAFF.

The rearrangement uses TRBV7-2 and TRBJ2-3; D might be TRBD1 (6 bases). CDR1 and CDR2 from the germline V gene are SGHTA and FQGNSA. Trimming shortened V by 4 bases and J by 4 bases, and 21 bases separated the two germline ends. The CDR3 has 17 amino acids. The CDR3 nucleotides read TGTGCCAGCAGCTACCAACGACAGGTTTTACATCCAGATACGCAGTATTTT. Its protein is CASSYQRQVLHPDTQYF.

This chain links TRBV5-1 with TRBJ1-5; D possibly corresponds to TRBD1 (5 bases). The CDR3 is 13 amino acids. Trimming stripped 0 bases from V and 6 bases from J, with 7 bases between. Germline V gene data show CDR1 as SGHRS and CDR2 as YFSETQ. The CDR3 nucleotides are TGCGCCAGCAGCTTGGCGGGGGGTCAGCCCCAGCATTTT. Residues: CASSLAGGQPQHF.

The J gene is TRBJ2-7, the V gene TRBV7-9; TRBD1 matches at 8 bases. The junction had 4 bases not matched to a gene; V was cut back by 4 bases and J by 2 bases. This CDR3 contains 14 residues. Germline CDR1 reads SEHNR; CDR2 reads FQNEAQ (reference sequence). The CDR3 nucleotides are TGTGCCAGCAGCTCACAGGGGGGTCCCTACGAGCAGTACTTC. Translated, it gives CASSSQGGPYEQYF.

The chain is built from TRBV7-3 and TRBJ2-1; TRBD2 matches 9 bases. Germline CDR1 is SGHTA and CDR2 is FQGTGA. The CDR3 runs to 15 residues. Trimming removed 5 bases from V and 3 bases from J; junction bases left unmatched: 5. CDR3 residues: CASSKGLASYNEQFF. For the CDR3, the DNA is TGTGCCAGCAGCAAAGGACTAGCGAGCTACAATGAGCAGTTCTTC.

The chain combines TRBV7-6 with TRBJ1-4, with D maybe TRBD1 (5 bases). The CDR3 is made up of 15 amino acids. Trimming stripped 7 bases from V and 3 bases from J, with 15 bases between. Germline-derived CDR1 and CDR2 are SGHVS and FNYEAQ. Here the CDR3 DNA reads TGTGCCAGCACCGAGCGCGGGGCCCCTAATGAAAAACTGTTTTTT. Amino acids: CASTERGAPNEKLFF. Drawing the rest from reference TRBV7-6 and TRBJ1-4, the complete variable domain is GAGVSQSPRYKVTKRGQDVALRCDPISGHVSLYWYRQALGQGPEFLTYFNYEAQQDKSGLPNDRFSAERPEGSISTLTIQRTEQRDSAMYRCASTERGAPNEKLFFGSGTQLSVL.

V is TRBV6-5 and J is TRBJ2-1, with D tentatively TRBD2 (5 bases). Germline V gene sequence: CDR1 MNHEY, CDR2 SVGAGI. V was trimmed by 7 bases and J by 6 bases, leaving 16 bases between them. The CDR3 has 14 residues. CDR3 sequence reads: CASTGRRRTNEQFF. The CDR3 DNA reads TGTGCCAGCACTGGAAGGCGGAGGACCAATGAGCAGTTCTTC.

The V and J genes are TRBV7-9 and TRBJ1-1; 10 nucleotides align to TRBD1. The V and J ends lost 0 bases and 5 bases, in that order; junction bases with no gene match: 0. Germline CDR1 reads SEHNR; CDR2 reads FQNEAQ (reference sequence). The CDR3 sequence is 14 residues long. The CDR3 loop reads CASSLAGQGTEAFF. The CDR3 nucleotides read TGTGCCAGCAGCTTAGCGGGACAGGGGACTGAAGCTTTCTTT.